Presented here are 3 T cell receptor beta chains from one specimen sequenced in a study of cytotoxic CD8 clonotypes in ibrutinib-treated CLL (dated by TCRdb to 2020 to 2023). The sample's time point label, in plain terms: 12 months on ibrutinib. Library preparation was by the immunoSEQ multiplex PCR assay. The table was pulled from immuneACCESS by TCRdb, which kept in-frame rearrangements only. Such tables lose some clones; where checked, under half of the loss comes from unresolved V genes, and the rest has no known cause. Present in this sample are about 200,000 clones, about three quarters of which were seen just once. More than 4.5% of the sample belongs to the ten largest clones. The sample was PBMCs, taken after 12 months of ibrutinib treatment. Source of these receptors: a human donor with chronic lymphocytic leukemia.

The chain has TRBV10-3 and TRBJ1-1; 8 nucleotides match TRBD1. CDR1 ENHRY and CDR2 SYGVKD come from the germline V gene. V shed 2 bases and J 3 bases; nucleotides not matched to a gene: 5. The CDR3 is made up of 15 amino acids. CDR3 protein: CAISERGQGDTEAFF. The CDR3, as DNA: TGTGCCATCAGTGAGCGTGGACAGGGTGACACTGAAGCTTTCTTT.

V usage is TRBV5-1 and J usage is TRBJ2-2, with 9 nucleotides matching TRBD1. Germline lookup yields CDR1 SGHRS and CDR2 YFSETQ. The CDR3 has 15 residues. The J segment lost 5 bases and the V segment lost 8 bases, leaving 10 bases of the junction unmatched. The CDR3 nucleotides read TGCGCCAGTTCCGGACAGGGGAGAGGTACCGGGGAGCTGTTTTTT. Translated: CASSGQGRGTGELFF.

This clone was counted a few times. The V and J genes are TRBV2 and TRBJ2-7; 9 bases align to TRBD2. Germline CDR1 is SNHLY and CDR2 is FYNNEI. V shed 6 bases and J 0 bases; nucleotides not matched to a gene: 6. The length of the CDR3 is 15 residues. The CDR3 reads CASRDSGGSSYEQYF. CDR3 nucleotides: TGTGCCAGCAGAGATAGCGGGGGAAGCTCCTACGAGCAGTACTTC.